This TCR beta chain was captured in a study of cytomegalovirus exposure and HLA in healthy donors. Broader study findings: Judged likely to be a sequencing artifact was a cluster of highly shared sequence variants. Fewer N-insertions (relative to the roughly 660-donor mean) were reportedly seen in an Asian-associated ancestry cluster in a later analysis.

Primers for the PCR totalled 60 Vbeta and 13 Jbeta. Original handling: Later, roughly 80 million unique TCR beta chains were counted in an analysis, and some 9.9 million of them were shared. The protocol was immunoSEQ multiplex PCR, while the TCRdb copy is restricted to in-frame clones and leaves out a portion. The V and J calls and clone size come from that table; D and trimming were worked out from the DNA. The table has 150,000 to 200,000 clones, 82% seen once. As for this clone: Its antigen is not known.

V was trimmed by 0 bases and J by 4 bases, leaving 7 bases between them. The CDR3 sequence is 13 residues long. The germline gives CDR1 SGDLS, CDR2 YYNGEE. All donors participated as healthy donors of bone marrow. The rearrangement uses TRBV9 and TRBJ1-1, with no clear D. The sequencing sample was made of PBMCs. This TCR was recovered from a girl between 5 and 17 years old in good health and CMV-seropositive. CDR3 DNA sequence: TGTGCCAGCAGCGTAGGAACGGGCACTGAAGCTTTCTTT. Its protein product is CASSVGTGTEAFF. The variable domain in full, with the rest retrieved from reference TRBV9 and TRBJ1-1, is DSGVTQTPKHLITATGQRVTLRCSPRSGDLSVYWYQQSLDQGLQFLIQYYNGEERAKGNILERFSAQQFPDLHSELNLSSLELGDSALYFCASSVGTGTEAFFGQGTRLTVV.